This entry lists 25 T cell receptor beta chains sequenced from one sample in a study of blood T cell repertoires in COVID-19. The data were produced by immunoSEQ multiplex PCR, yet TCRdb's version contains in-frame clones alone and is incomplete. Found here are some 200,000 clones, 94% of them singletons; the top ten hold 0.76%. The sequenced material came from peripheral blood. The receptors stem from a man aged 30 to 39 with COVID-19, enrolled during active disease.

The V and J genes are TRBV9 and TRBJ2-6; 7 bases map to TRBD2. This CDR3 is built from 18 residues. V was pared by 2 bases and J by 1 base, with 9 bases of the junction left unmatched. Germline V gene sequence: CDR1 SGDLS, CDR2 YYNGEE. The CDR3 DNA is TGTGCCAGCAGCGTCTTGAGTAGCGGGTGGTCTGGGGCCAACGTCCTGACTTTC. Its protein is CASSVLSSGWSGANVLTF. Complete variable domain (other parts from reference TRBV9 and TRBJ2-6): DSGVTQTPKHLITATGQRVTLRCSPRSGDLSVYWYQQSLDQGLQFLIQYYNGEERAKGNILERFSAQQFPDLHSELNLSSLELGDSALYFCASSVLSSGWSGANVLTFGAGSRLTVL.

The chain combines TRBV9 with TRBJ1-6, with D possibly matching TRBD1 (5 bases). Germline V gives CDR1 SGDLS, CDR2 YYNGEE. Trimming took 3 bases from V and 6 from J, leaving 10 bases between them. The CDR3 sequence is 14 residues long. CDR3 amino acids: CASSGGGSNSPLHF. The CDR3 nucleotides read TGTGCCAGCAGCGGTGGGGGGTCTAATTCACCCCTCCACTTT. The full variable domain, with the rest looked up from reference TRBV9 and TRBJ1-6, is DSGVTQTPKHLITATGQRVTLRCSPRSGDLSVYWYQQSLDQGLQFLIQYYNGEERAKGNILERFSAQQFPDLHSELNLSSLELGDSALYFCASSGGGSNSPLHFGNGTRLTVT.

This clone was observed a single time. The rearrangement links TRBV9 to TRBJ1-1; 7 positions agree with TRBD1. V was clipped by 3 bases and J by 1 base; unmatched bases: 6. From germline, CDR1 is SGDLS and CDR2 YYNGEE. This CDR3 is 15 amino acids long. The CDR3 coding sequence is TGTGCCAGCAGCGCCGGACAGGCGAAGAACACTGAAGCTTTCTTT. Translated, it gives CASSAGQAKNTEAFF.

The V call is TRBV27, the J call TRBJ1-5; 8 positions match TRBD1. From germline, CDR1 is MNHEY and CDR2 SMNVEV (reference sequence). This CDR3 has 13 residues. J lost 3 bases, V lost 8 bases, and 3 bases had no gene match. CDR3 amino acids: CASGRGPNQPQHF. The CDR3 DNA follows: TGTGCCAGCGGCAGGGGGCCCAATCAGCCCCAGCATTTT.

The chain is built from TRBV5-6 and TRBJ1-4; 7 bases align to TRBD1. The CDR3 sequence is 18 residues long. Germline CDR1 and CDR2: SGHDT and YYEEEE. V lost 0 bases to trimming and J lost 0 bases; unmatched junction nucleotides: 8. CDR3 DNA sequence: TGTGCCAGCAGCTTGGCCCACGGACAGGACGCAACTAATGAAAAACTGTTTTTT. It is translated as CASSLAHGQDATNEKLFF.

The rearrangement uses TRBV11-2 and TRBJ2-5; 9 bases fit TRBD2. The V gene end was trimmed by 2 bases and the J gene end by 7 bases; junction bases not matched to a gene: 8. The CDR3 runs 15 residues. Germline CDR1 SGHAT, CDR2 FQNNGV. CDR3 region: CASSLQLGAGGTQYF. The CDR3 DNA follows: TGTGCCAGCAGCTTACAGCTGGGAGCGGGGGGGACCCAGTACTTC.

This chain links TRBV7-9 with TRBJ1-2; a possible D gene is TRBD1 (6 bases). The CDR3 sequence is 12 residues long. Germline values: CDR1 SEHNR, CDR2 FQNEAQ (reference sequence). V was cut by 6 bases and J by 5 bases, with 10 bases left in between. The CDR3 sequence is CASSLQGYGYTF. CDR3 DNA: TGTGCCAGCAGTCTGCAGGGGTATGGCTACACCTTC.

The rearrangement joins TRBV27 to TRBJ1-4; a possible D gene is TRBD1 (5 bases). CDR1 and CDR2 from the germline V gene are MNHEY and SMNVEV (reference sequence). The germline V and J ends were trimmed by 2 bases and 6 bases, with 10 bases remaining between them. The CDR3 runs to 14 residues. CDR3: CASSLRGWDEKLFF. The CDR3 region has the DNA TGTGCCAGCAGTTTACGGGGGTGGGATGAAAAACTGTTTTTT.

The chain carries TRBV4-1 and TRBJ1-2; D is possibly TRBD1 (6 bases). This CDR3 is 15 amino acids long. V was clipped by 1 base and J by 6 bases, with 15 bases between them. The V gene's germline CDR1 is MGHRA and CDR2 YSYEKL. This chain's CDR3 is CASSQVPTGRHGYTF. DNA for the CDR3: TGCGCCAGCAGCCAAGTTCCCACAGGGCGCCATGGCTACACCTTC.

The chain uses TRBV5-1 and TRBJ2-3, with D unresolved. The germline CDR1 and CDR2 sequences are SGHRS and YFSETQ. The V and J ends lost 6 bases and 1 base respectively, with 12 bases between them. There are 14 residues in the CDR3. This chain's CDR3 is CASTYSPGTDTQYF. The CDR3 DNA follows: TGCGCCAGCACCTACAGCCCGGGCACAGATACGCAGTATTTT.

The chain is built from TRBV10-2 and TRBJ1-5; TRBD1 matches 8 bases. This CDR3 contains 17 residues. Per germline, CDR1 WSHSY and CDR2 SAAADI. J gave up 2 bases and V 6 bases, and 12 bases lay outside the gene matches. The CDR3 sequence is CASSRGRGGDGNQPQHF. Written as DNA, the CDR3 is TGCGCCAGCAGCAGGGGGCGCGGGGGTGATGGCAATCAGCCCCAGCATTTT.

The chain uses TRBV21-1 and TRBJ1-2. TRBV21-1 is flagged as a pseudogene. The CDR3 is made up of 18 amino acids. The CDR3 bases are TGTGCCAGCAGTTCCCTCCCCAGGGAGGCAGGGCCATTCTATGGCTACACCTTC. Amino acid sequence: CASSSLPREAGPFYGYTF.

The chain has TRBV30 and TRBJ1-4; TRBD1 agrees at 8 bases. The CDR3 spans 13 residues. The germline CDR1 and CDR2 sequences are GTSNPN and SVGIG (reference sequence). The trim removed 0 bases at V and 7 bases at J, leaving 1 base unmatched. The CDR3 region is CAWSVTGGEKLFF. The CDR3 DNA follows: TGTGCCTGGAGTGTTACAGGGGGTGAAAAACTGTTTTTT.

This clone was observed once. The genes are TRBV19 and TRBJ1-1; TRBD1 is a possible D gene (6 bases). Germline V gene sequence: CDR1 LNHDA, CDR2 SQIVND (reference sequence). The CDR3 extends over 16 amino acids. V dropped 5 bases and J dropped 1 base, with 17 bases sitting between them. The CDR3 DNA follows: TGTGCCAGTAGTGACGGGGGGGCGGACAAGAACACTGAAGCTTTCTTT. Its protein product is CASSDGGADKNTEAFF.

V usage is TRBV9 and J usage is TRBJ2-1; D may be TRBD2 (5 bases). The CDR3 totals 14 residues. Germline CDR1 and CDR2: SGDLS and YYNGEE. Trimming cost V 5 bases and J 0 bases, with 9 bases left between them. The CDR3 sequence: CASSWRSSYNEQFF. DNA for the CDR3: TGTGCCAGCAGTTGGAGGTCCTCCTACAATGAGCAGTTCTTC. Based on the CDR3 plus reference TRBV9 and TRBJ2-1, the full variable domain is DSGVTQTPKHLITATGQRVTLRCSPRSGDLSVYWYQQSLDQGLQFLIQYYNGEERAKGNILERFSAQQFPDLHSELNLSSLELGDSALYFCASSWRSSYNEQFFGPGTRLTVL.

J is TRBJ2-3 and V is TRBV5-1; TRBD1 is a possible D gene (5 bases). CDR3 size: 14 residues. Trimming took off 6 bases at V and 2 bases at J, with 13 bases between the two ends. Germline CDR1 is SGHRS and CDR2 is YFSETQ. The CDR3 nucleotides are TGCGCCAGCACCTCCCGACAGCTCACAGATACGCAGTATTTT. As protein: CASTSRQLTDTQYF.

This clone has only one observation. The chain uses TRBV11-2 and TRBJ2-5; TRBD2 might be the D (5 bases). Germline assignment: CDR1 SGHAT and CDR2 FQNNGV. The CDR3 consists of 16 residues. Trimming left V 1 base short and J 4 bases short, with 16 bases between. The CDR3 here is CASSLAARTAGETQYF. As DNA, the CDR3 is TGTGCCAGCAGCTTAGCGGCCAGGACTGCCGGAGAGACCCAGTACTTC.

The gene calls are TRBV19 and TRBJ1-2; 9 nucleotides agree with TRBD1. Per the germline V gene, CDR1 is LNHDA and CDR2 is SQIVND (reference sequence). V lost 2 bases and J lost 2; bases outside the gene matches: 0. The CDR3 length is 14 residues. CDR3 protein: CASSITGGNYGYTF. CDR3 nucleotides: TGTGCCAGTAGTATAACAGGGGGCAACTATGGCTACACCTTC.

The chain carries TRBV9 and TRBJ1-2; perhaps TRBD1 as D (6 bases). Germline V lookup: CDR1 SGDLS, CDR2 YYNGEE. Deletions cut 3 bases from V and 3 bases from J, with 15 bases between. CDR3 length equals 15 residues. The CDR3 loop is CASSAGPSGDYGYTF. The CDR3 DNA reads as TGTGCCAGCAGCGCAGGACCCTCAGGGGACTATGGCTACACCTTC. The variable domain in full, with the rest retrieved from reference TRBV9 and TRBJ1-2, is DSGVTQTPKHLITATGQRVTLRCSPRSGDLSVYWYQQSLDQGLQFLIQYYNGEERAKGNILERFSAQQFPDLHSELNLSSLELGDSALYFCASSAGPSGDYGYTFGSGTRLTVV.

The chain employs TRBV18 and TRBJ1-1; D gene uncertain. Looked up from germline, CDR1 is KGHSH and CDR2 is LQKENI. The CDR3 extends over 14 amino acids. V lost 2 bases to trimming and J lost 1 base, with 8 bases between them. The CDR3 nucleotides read TGTGCCAGCTCACCAACGGGAACGAACACTGAAGCTTTCTTT. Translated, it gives CASSPTGTNTEAFF.

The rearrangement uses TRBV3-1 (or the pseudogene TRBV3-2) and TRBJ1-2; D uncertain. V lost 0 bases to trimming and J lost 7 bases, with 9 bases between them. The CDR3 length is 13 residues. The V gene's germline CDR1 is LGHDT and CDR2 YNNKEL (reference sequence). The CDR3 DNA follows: TGTGCCAGCAGCCAAGATGGAGGGCTTGGCTACACCTTC. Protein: CASSQDGGLGYTF.

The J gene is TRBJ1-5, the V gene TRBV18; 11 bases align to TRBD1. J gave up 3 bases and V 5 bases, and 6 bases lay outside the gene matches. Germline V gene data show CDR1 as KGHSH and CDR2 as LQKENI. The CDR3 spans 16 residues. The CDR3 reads CASSTDRGRDNQPQHF. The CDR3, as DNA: TGTGCCAGCTCAACGGACAGGGGGCGAGACAATCAGCCCCAGCATTTT. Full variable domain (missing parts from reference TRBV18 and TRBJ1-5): NAGVMQNPRHLVRRRGQEARLRCSPMKGHSHVYWYRQLPEEGLKFMVYLQKENIIDESGMPKERFSAEFPKEGPSILRIQQVVRGDSAAYFCASSTDRGRDNQPQHFGDGTRLSIL.

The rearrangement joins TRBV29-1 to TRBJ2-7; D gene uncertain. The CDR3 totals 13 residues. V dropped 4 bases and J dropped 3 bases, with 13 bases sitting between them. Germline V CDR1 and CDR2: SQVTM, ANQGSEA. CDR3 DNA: TGCAGCGTTGTCTCCCACTCGAACTACGAGCAGTACTTC. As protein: CSVVSHSNYEQYF.

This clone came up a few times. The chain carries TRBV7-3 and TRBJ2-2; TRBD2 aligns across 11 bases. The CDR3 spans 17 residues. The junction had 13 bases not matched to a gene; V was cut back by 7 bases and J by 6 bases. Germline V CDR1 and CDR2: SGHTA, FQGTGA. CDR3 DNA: TGTGCCAGCACCCCAACCCGTAGCGGGGGGGCCCCCGGGGAGCTGTTTTTT. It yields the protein CASTPTRSGGAPGELFF. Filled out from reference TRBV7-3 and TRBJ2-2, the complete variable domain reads GAGVSQTPSNKVTEKGKYVELRCDPISGHTALYWYRQSLGQGPEFLIYFQGTGAADDSGLPNDRFFAVRPEGSVSTLKIQRTERGDSAVYLCASTPTRSGGAPGELFFGEGSRLTVL.

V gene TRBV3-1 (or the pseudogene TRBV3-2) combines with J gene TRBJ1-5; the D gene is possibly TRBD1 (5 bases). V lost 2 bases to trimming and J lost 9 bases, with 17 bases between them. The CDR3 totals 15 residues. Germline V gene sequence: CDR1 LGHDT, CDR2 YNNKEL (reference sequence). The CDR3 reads CASSQRHGALWPQHF. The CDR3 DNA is TGTGCCAGCAGCCAAAGACATGGGGCTTTATGGCCCCAGCATTTT.